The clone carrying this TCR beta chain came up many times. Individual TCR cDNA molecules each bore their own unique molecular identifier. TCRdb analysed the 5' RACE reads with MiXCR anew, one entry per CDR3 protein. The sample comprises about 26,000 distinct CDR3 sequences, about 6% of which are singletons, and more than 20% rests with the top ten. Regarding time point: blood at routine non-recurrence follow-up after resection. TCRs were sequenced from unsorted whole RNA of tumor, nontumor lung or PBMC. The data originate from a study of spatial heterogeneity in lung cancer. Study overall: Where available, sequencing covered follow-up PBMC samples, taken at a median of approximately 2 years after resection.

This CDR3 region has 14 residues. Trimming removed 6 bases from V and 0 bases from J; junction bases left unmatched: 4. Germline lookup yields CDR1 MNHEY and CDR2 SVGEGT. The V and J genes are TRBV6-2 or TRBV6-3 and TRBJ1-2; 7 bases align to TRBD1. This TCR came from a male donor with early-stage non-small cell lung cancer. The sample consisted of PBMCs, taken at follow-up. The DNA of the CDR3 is TGTGCCAGCAGACCGACAGGGTCTAACTATGGCTACACCTTC. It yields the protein CASRPTGSNYGYTF.